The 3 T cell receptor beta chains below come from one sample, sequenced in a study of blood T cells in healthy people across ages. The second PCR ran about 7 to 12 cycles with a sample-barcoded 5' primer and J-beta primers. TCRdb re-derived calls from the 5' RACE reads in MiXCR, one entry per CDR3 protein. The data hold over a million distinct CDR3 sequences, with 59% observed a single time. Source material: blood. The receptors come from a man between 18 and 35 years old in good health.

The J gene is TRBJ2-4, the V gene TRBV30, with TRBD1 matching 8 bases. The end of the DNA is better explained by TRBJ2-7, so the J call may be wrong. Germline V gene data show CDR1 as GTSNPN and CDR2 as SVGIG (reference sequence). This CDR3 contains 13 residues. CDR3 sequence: CAWSKDRGSEQYF. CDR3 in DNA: TGTGCCTGGAGTAAAGACAGGGGTAGCGAGCAGTACTTC.

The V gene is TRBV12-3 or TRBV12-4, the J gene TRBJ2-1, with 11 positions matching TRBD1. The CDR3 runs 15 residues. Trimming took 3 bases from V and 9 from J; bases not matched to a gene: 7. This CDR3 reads CASSLGDRGIGEQFF. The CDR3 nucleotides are TGTGCCAGCAGTTTGGGGGACAGGGGGATAGGTGAGCAGTTCTTC.

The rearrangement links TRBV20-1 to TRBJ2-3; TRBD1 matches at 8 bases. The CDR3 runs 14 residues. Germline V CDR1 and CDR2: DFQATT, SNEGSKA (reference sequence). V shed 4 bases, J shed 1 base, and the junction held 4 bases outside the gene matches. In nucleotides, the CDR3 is TGCAGTGCTACCGACAGGGGTGGCACAGATACGCAGTATTTT. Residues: CSATDRGGTDTQYF.